This is a list of T cell receptor beta chains from one sample in a study of CD8 T cells in Susac syndrome. Each CDR3 protein gets one entry after TCRdb re-called the immunoSEQ multiplex PCR reads with MiXCR. The sample holds roughly 300,000 distinct CDR3 sequences, about 85% seen once. The sequenced sample consisted of CD8+ T cells from PBMCs. Source of these receptors: a human donor with multiple sclerosis. The CDR3 runs from the conserved cysteine through the conserved F or W. D genes are given only for firm matches. Size is omitted from some rows. Given values are once, few, many or a class for expanded clones.

clone_size: NA
j_call: TRBJ1-2
d_call: TRBD1
v_call: TRBV7-9
cdr3_nt: TGTGCCAGCAGCTCTGGGACAGGGACAAGGAGCTACACCTTC
cdr3_aa: CASSSGTGTRSYTF

clone_size: NA
j_call: TRBJ2-3
d_call: TRBD2
v_call: TRBV3-1
cdr3_nt: TGTGCCAGCAGCCAAGCGCGGGAGATTCCAGATACGCAGTATTTT
cdr3_aa: CASSQAREIPDTQYF

clone_size: once
j_call: TRBJ1-6
d_call: TRBD1
v_call: TRBV4-1
cdr3_nt: TGCGCCAGCAGCCCGGGGACAGTAGGCGGTTCACCCCTCCACTTT
cdr3_aa: CASSPGTVGGSPLHF

clone_size: once
j_call: TRBJ2-2
d_call: TRBD1
v_call: TRBV27
cdr3_nt: TGTGCCAGCAGTTTATCCGAGACAGGGGTCACCGGGGAGCTGTTTTTT
cdr3_aa: CASSLSETGVTGELFF

clone_size: NA
j_call: TRBJ1-3
d_call: NA
v_call: TRBV16
cdr3_nt: TGTGCCAGCAGCCAATTGGAACAGTTCTCTGGAAACACCATATATTTT
cdr3_aa: CASSQLEQFSGNTIYF

clone_size: NA
j_call: TRBJ2-7
d_call: NA
v_call: TRBV27
cdr3_nt: TGTGCCGCTCGGGACCCCTTCTACGAGCAGTACTTC
cdr3_aa: CAARDPFYEQYF

clone_size: NA
j_call: TRBJ2-7
d_call: TRBD2
v_call: TRBV12-3/TRBV12-4
cdr3_nt: TGTGCCAGCAGGGATGTCGGCGGGAGCTCCTACGAGCAGTACTTC
cdr3_aa: CASRDVGGSSYEQYF

clone_size: NA
j_call: TRBJ2-5
d_call: TRBD2
v_call: TRBV28
cdr3_nt: TGTGCCAGCAGTTTTGCGGGGGTCCACCAAGAGACCCAGTACTTC
cdr3_aa: CASSFAGVHQETQYF

clone_size: once
j_call: TRBJ2-3
d_call: TRBD2
v_call: TRBV9
cdr3_nt: TGTGCCAGTTCGACTAGCGGAAGCACAGATACGCAGTATTTT
cdr3_aa: CASSTSGSTDTQYF

clone_size: few
j_call: TRBJ2-3
d_call: TRBD2
v_call: TRBV6-5
cdr3_nt: TGTGCCAGCGGTAGTGGGAGGGCCGGAGATACGCAGTATTTT
cdr3_aa: CASGSGRAGDTQYF

clone_size: once
j_call: TRBJ2-2
d_call: NA
v_call: TRBV10-3
cdr3_nt: TGTGCCATCAGTGAGTCGACTCTGGCCGGGGAGCTGTTTTTT
cdr3_aa: CAISESTLAGELFF

clone_size: NA
j_call: TRBJ1-5
d_call: NA
v_call: TRBV28
cdr3_nt: TGTGCCAGCACCCAGTCGGGAAGCGGCAATCAGCCCCAGCATTTT
cdr3_aa: CASTQSGSGNQPQHF

clone_size: NA
j_call: TRBJ1-5
d_call: NA
v_call: TRBV4-1
cdr3_nt: TGCGCCAGCAGCCAGAACCCAGGGTACCAGCCCCAGCATTTT
cdr3_aa: CASSQNPGYQPQHF

clone_size: once
j_call: TRBJ2-6
d_call: NA
v_call: TRBV20-1
cdr3_nt: TGCAGTTTTAGGGCGGCTGGGGCCAACGTCCTGACTTTC
cdr3_aa: CSFRAAGANVLTF

clone_size: NA
j_call: TRBJ2-1
d_call: TRBD1
v_call: TRBV24-1
cdr3_nt: TGTGCCACCAGTGATCCCAGGGGGCTGATAGAAGCAGACTCCTACAATGAGCAGTTCTTC
cdr3_aa: CATSDPRGLIEADSYNEQFF

clone_size: NA
j_call: TRBJ2-1
d_call: TRBD2
v_call: TRBV28
cdr3_nt: TGTGCCAGCATCCCCCAGAGGCGGGAGGGTTGGAATGAGCAGTTCTTC
cdr3_aa: CASIPQRREGWNEQFF

clone_size: few
j_call: TRBJ2-1
d_call: NA
v_call: TRBV7-9
cdr3_nt: TGTGCCAGCAGCTCCCCTAGCGCCTCCTCCTACAATGAGCAGTTCTTC
cdr3_aa: CASSSPSASSYNEQFF

clone_size: NA
j_call: TRBJ1-1
d_call: NA
v_call: TRBV11-2
cdr3_nt: TGTGCCAGCAGCTTAGACCCGAACACTGAAGCTTTCTTT
cdr3_aa: CASSLDPNTEAFF

clone_size: NA
j_call: TRBJ2-2
d_call: NA
v_call: TRBV7-2
cdr3_nt: TGTGCCAGCAGCTTATGGGACTTTCAGGGCGGGGAGCTGTTTTTT
cdr3_aa: CASSLWDFQGGELFF

clone_size: NA
j_call: TRBJ2-7
d_call: TRBD1
v_call: TRBV11-1
cdr3_nt: TGTGCCAGCGGGGAGACAGGGGGCGCCGAAGGCGAGCAGTACTTC
cdr3_aa: CASGETGGAEGEQYF

clone_size: NA
j_call: TRBJ2-5
d_call: NA
v_call: TRBV5-1
cdr3_nt: TGCGCCAGCAGCTTGACCCCGGCGGAGACCCAGTACTTC
cdr3_aa: CASSLTPAETQYF

clone_size: NA
j_call: TRBJ1-1
d_call: TRBD1
v_call: TRBV9
cdr3_nt: TGTGCCAGCAGCGTGGGGGCGAGGACAGGGGGCACTGAAGCTTTCTTT
cdr3_aa: CASSVGARTGGTEAFF

clone_size: NA
j_call: TRBJ2-2
d_call: TRBD1
v_call: TRBV27
cdr3_nt: TGTGCCAGCAGTTTAACCGGACAGGGGGCCAACACCGGGGAGCTGTTTTTT
cdr3_aa: CASSLTGQGANTGELFF

clone_size: NA
j_call: TRBJ2-7
d_call: TRBD2
v_call: TRBV27
cdr3_nt: TGTGCCAGCAACCCCCAAGGCGGGAGTCGTAGGGAGCAGTACTTC
cdr3_aa: CASNPQGGSRREQYF

clone_size: NA
j_call: TRBJ1-5
d_call: TRBD1
v_call: TRBV27
cdr3_nt: TGTGCCAGCAGTTTTACAGGGGGTTTTCAGCCCCAGCATTTT
cdr3_aa: CASSFTGGFQPQHF

clone_size: NA
j_call: TRBJ1-2
d_call: NA
v_call: TRBV29-1
cdr3_nt: TGCAGCGTTTCGGCCAGGGGTGTCTATGGCTACACCTTC
cdr3_aa: CSVSARGVYGYTF

clone_size: few
j_call: TRBJ2-7
d_call: NA
v_call: TRBV7-9
cdr3_nt: TGTGCCAGCAGCGCCCTGGGGGGTGAGCAGTACTTC
cdr3_aa: CASSALGGEQYF

clone_size: NA
j_call: TRBJ1-1
d_call: NA
v_call: TRBV7-9
cdr3_nt: TGTGCCAGCAGCTTCGTAACAGTCCCCCGGGGCACTGAAGCTTTCTTT
cdr3_aa: CASSFVTVPRGTEAFF

clone_size: NA
j_call: TRBJ1-2
d_call: TRBD1
v_call: TRBV27
cdr3_nt: TGTGCCAGCATGTTGACAGGGGGCGATGGCGGCTACACCTTC
cdr3_aa: CASMLTGGDGGYTF

clone_size: NA
j_call: TRBJ2-1
d_call: NA
v_call: TRBV29-1
cdr3_nt: TGCAGCGTTGAAGGTTTGACTACCAATGAGCAGTTCTTC
cdr3_aa: CSVEGLTTNEQFF

clone_size: NA
j_call: TRBJ2-7
d_call: NA
v_call: TRBV12-3/TRBV12-4
cdr3_nt: TGTGCCAGCACCAACGGCTACGAGCAGTACTTC
cdr3_aa: CASTNGYEQYF

clone_size: NA
j_call: TRBJ1-1
d_call: NA
v_call: TRBV29-1
cdr3_nt: TGCAGCGTTGAAATTCCCCAGGTAATGAACACTGAAGCTTTCTTT
cdr3_aa: CSVEIPQVMNTEAFF

clone_size: NA
j_call: TRBJ1-1
d_call: NA
v_call: TRBV23-1
cdr3_nt: TGCGCCAGCAGTCACGACTTGGAGGGCGAGGGAGAAAGGGGCACTGAAGCTTTCTTT
cdr3_aa: CASSHDLEGEGERGTEAFF

clone_size: NA
j_call: TRBJ2-2
d_call: TRBD2
v_call: TRBV27
cdr3_nt: TGTGCCAGCAGTTTTAGCGGGAGGGCCGGGGAGCTGTTTTTT
cdr3_aa: CASSFSGRAGELFF

clone_size: NA
j_call: TRBJ1-2
d_call: NA
v_call: TRBV12-3/TRBV12-4
cdr3_nt: TGTGCCAGCAGTTTGGCCCTACACCCTACAGGGCAAAATGGCTACACCTTC
cdr3_aa: CASSLALHPTGQNGYTF

clone_size: NA
j_call: TRBJ2-7
d_call: NA
v_call: TRBV11-2
cdr3_nt: TGTGCCAGCAGCTTAGTAAGGGACCTTTACGAGCAGTACTTC
cdr3_aa: CASSLVRDLYEQYF

clone_size: once
j_call: TRBJ2-4
d_call: NA
v_call: TRBV19
cdr3_nt: TGTGCCAGCGGAGGGGGGAAAAACATTCAGTACTTC
cdr3_aa: CASGGGKNIQYF

clone_size: NA
j_call: TRBJ1-5
d_call: NA
v_call: TRBV28
cdr3_nt: TGTGCCAGCAGTTCTCGGGTGGAAGCTTTTCAGCCCCAGCATTTT
cdr3_aa: CASSSRVEAFQPQHF

clone_size: NA
j_call: TRBJ2-7
d_call: NA
v_call: TRBV7-9
cdr3_nt: TGTGCCAGCAGCTTAGAGGAAGGGAGGAACGAGCAGTACTTC
cdr3_aa: CASSLEEGRNEQYF

clone_size: few
j_call: TRBJ2-7
d_call: NA
v_call: TRBV6-5
cdr3_nt: TGTGCCAGCAGTTCTCCCAGGGAATACCCCTACGAGCAGTACTTC
cdr3_aa: CASSSPREYPYEQYF

clone_size: NA
j_call: TRBJ2-2
d_call: NA
v_call: TRBV28
cdr3_nt: TGTGCCAGCAGTCCGGACTTTTCCCAGAACACCGGGGAGCTGTTTTTT
cdr3_aa: CASSPDFSQNTGELFF

clone_size: NA
j_call: TRBJ2-2
d_call: NA
v_call: TRBV19
cdr3_nt: TGTGCCAGTAGTCGCCGGGTAGCGGTAAACACCGGGGAGCTGTTTTTT
cdr3_aa: CASSRRVAVNTGELFF

clone_size: NA
j_call: TRBJ2-3
d_call: NA
v_call: TRBV15
cdr3_nt: TGTGCCACTTACCACCGGGACATACACACAGATACGCAGTATTTT
cdr3_aa: CATYHRDIHTDTQYF

clone_size: NA
j_call: TRBJ2-3
d_call: NA
v_call: TRBV27
cdr3_nt: TGTGCCAGCAGTTTATCTGGCGCTACGTACGGGGATACGCAGTATTTT
cdr3_aa: CASSLSGATYGDTQYF

clone_size: NA
j_call: TRBJ1-1
d_call: NA
v_call: TRBV5-4
cdr3_nt: TGTGCCAGCAGCTTCAACGTCGGTCACGCGAACACTGAAGCTTTCTTT
cdr3_aa: CASSFNVGHANTEAFF

clone_size: NA
j_call: TRBJ2-1
d_call: NA
v_call: TRBV9
cdr3_nt: TGTGCCAGCAGCTTTTTAGGACAGGCGGGGGGCGATGAGCAGTTCTTC
cdr3_aa: CASSFLGQAGGDEQFF

clone_size: NA
j_call: TRBJ2-7
d_call: TRBD1
v_call: TRBV7-9
cdr3_nt: TGTGCCAGCAGCTTAGCTCAGGGACAGATCTACGAGCAGTACTTC
cdr3_aa: CASSLAQGQIYEQYF